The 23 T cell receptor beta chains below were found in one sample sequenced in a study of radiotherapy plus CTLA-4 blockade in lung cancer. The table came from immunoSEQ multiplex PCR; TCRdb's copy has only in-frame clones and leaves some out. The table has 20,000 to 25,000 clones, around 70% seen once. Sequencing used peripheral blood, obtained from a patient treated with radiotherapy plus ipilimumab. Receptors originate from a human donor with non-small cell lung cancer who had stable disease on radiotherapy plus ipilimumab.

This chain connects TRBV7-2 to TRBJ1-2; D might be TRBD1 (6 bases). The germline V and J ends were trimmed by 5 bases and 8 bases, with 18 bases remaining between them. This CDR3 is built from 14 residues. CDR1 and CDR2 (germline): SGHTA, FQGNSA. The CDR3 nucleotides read TGTGCCAGCAGCGCCCAGGATGACAGGAGGGGCTACACCTTC. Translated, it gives CASSAQDDRRGYTF.

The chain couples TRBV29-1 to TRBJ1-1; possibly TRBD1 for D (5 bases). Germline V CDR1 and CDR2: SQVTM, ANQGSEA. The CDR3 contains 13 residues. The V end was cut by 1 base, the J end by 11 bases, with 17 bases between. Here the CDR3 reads CSVEVSQGSGAFF. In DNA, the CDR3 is TGCAGCGTTGAAGTGTCGCAGGGCTCGGGGGCTTTCTTT.

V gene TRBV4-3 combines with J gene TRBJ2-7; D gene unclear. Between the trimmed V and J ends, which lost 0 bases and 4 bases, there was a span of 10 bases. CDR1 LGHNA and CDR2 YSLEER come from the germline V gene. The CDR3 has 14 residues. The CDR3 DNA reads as TGCGCCAGCAGCCAAGATCCAGGACCGTACGAGCAGTACTTC. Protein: CASSQDPGPYEQYF.

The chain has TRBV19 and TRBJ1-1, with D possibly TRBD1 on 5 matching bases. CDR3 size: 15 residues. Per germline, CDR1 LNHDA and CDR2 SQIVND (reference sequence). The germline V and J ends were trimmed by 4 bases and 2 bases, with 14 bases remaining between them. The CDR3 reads CASSTQALGNTEAFF. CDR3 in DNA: TGTGCCAGTAGTACACAGGCGTTGGGCAACACTGAAGCTTTCTTT.

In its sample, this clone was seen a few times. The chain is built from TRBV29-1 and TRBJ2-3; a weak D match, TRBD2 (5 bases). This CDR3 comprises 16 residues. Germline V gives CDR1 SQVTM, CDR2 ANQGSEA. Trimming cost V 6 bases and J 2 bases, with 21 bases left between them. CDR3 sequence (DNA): TGCAGCGTGAGCGGAAGGGCTGCGGGCTACACAGATACGCAGTATTTT. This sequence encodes CSVSGRAAGYTDTQYF.

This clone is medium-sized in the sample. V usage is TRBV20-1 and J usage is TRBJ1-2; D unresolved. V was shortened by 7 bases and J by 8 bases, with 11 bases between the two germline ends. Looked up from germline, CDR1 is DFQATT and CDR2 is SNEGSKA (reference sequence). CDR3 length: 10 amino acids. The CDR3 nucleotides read TGCAGTGGGGTTCTTCGGGGCTACACCTTC. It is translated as CSGVLRGYTF.

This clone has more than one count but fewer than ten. The CDR3 nucleotides are TGCAGCGTTCCACACACTAGCGGTAGGTCCTACAATGAGCAGTTCTTC. It codes for CSVPHTSGRSYNEQFF. The V gene is TRBV29-1, the J gene TRBJ2-1, with 8 bases identical to TRBD2. The CDR3 has 16 residues. Germline trimming cut 5 bases from V and 1 base from J; bases unmatched to any gene: 10. Germline V gene data show CDR1 as SQVTM and CDR2 as ANQGSEA.

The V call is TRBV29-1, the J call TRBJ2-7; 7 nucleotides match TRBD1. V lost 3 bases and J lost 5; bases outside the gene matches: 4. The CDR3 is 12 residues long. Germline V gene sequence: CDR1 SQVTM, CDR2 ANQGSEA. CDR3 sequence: CSVELGGHEQYF. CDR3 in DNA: TGCAGCGTTGAGCTAGGGGGCCACGAGCAGTACTTC.

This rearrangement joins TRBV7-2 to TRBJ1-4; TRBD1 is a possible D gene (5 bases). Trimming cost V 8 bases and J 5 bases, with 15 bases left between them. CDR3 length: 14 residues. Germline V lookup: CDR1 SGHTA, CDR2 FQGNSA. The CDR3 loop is CASRARQGNEKLFF. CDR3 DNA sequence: TGTGCCAGCCGAGCACGGCAGGGAAATGAAAAACTGTTTTTT.

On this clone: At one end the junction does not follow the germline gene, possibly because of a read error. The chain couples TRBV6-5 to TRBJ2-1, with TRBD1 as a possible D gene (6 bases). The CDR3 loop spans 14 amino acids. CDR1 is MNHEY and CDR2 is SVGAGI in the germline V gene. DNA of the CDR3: TGTGCCGGCAGCTCCGGTCTGGGGACAAATGAGCAGTTCTTC. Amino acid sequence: CAGSSGLGTNEQFF.

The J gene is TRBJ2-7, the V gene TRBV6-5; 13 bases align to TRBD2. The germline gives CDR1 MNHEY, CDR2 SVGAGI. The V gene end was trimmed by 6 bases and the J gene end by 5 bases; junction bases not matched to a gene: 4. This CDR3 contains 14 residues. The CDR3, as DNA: TGTGCCAGCAGAGGACTAGCGGGAGCCCACGAGCAGTACTTC. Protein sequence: CASRGLAGAHEQYF.

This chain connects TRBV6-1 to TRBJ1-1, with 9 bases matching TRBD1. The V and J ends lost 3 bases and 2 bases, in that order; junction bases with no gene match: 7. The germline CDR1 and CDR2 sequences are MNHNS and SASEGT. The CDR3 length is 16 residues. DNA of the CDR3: TGTGCCAGCAGTGACAGGACAGGGGCTGGCAACACTGAAGCTTTCTTT. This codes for CASSDRTGAGNTEAFF.

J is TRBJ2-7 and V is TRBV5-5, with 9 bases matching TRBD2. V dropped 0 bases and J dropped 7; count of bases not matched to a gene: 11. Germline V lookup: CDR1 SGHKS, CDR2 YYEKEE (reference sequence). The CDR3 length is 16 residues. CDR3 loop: CASSLGLAGNLREQYF. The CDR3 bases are TGTGCCAGCAGCTTGGGGCTAGCGGGAAACCTGAGGGAGCAGTACTTC. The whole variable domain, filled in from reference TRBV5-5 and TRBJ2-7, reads DAGVTQSPTHLIKTRGQQVTLRCSPISGHKSVSWYQQVLGQGPQFIFQYYEKEERGRGNFPDRFSARQFPNYSSELNVNALLLGDSALYLCASSLGLAGNLREQYFGPGTRLTVT.

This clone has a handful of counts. Here the CDR3 DNA reads TGCGCCAGCAGCCAAGATGGGGGGGCCGGGGAGCTGTTTTTT. It specifies CASSQDGGAGELFF. V gene TRBV4-3 combines with J gene TRBJ2-2; TRBD2 matches 7 bases. Germline lookup yields CDR1 LGHNA and CDR2 YSLEER. V lost 0 bases and J lost 6; bases outside the gene matches: 1. This CDR3 has 14 amino acids.

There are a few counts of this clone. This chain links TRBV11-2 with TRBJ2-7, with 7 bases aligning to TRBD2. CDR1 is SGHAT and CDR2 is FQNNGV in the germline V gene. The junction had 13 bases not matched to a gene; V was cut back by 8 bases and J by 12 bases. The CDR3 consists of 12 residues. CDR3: CASFQGSGWLYF. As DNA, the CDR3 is TGTGCCAGCTTCCAGGGTAGCGGGTGGTTGTACTTC.

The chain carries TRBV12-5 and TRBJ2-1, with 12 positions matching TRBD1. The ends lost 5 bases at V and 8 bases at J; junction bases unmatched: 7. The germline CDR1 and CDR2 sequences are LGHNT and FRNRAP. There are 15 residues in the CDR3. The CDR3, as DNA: TGTGCTAGTGGTCCGGGGGGGACAGGGGGCGATGAGCAGTTCTTC. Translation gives CASGPGGTGGDEQFF.

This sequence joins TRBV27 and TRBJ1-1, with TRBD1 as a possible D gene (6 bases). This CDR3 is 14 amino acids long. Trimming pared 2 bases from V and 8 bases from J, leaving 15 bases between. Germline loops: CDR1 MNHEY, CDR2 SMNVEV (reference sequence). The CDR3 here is CASSLVPGAIEAFF. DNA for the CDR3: TGTGCCAGCAGTTTAGTCCCAGGGGCCATCGAAGCTTTCTTT.

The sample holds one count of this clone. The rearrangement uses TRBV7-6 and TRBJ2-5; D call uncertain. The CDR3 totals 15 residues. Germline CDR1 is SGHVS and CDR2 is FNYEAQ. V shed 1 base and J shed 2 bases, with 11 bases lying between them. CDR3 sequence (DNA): TGTGCCAGCAGCTTAGAGGTCGGTTTTCAAGAGACCCAGTACTTC. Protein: CASSLEVGFQETQYF. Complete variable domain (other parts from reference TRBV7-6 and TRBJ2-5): GAGVSQSPRYKVTKRGQDVALRCDPISGHVSLYWYRQALGQGPEFLTYFNYEAQQDKSGLPNDRFSAERPEGSISTLTIQRTEQRDSAMYRCASSLEVGFQETQYFGPGTRLLVL.

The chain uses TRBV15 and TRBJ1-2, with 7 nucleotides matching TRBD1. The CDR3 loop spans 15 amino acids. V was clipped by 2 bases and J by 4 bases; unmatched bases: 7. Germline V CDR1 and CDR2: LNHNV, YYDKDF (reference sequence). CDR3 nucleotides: TGTGCCACCAGCAGAACCGGGACAGATCGCTATGGCTACACCTTC. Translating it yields CATSRTGTDRYGYTF.

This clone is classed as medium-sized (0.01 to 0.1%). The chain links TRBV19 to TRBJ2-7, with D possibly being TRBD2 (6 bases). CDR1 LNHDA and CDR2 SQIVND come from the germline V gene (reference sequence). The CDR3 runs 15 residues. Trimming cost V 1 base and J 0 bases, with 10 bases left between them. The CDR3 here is CASSIAARDSYEQYF. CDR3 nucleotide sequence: TGTGCCAGTAGTATAGCTGCGCGGGACTCCTACGAGCAGTACTTC.

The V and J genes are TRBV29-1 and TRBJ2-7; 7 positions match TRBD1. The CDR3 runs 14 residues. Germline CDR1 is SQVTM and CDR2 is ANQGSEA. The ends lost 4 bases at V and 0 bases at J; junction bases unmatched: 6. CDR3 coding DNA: TGCAGCGTTGCTTCCGGGACAGTCTCCTACGAGCAGTACTTC. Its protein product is CSVASGTVSYEQYF.

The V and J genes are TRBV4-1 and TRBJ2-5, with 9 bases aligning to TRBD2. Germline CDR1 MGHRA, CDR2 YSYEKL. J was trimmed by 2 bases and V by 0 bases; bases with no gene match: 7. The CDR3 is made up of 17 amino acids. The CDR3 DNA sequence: TGCGCCAGCAGCCAAGATGAGGCGGGAGGGCTTCAAGAGACCCAGTACTTC. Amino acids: CASSQDEAGGLQETQYF.

The CDR3, as DNA: TGTGCCAGCAGCAGGGAACAGGGGGCTGAAGCTTTCTTT. It yields the protein CASSREQGAEAFF. This sequence joins TRBV9 and TRBJ1-1; TRBD1 matches at 8 bases. CDR1 and CDR2 from the germline V gene are SGDLS and YYNGEE. The CDR3 length is 13 residues. With V trimmed by 4 bases and J by 6 bases, 5 bases remained unmatched. Full variable domain (missing parts from reference TRBV9 and TRBJ1-1): DSGVTQTPKHLITATGQRVTLRCSPRSGDLSVYWYQQSLDQGLQFLIQYYNGEERAKGNILERFSAQQFPDLHSELNLSSLELGDSALYFCASSREQGAEAFFGQGTRLTVV.